What follows are 29 T cell receptor beta chains derived from one specimen sequenced in a study of human CD8 memory T cell subsets. UMI-labeled 5' RACE generated the TCR beta libraries. TCRdb reprocessed the 5' RACE reads and reports one entry per CDR3 protein, with no DNA. Recorded for this sample: a few thousand distinct CDR3 sequences. Sequencing used CD8+ effector memory T cells (TEM) sorted from PBMCs. Sample subset: effector memory CD8 T cells, CCR7- CD45RO+ CD95+. Receptors originate from a human donor in good health.

The V gene is TRBV4-2, the J gene TRBJ2-7; the TCRdb call, TRBD1, lacks DNA for checking. The germline V gene has CDR1 LGHNA and CDR2 YNFKEQ. This CDR3 has 15 amino acids. The CDR3 here is CASSQEPTGREEQYF.

The chain couples TRBV11-2 to TRBJ2-2; absent DNA, TCRdb's TRBD2 call cannot be checked. Looked up from germline, CDR1 is SGHAT and CDR2 is FQNNGV. This CDR3 is built from 15 residues. CDR3 protein: CASSSLAANTGELFF.

J is TRBJ2-7 and V is TRBV15. The CDR3 totals 16 residues. Germline V gives CDR1 LNHNV, CDR2 YYDKDF (reference sequence). Here the CDR3 reads CATSRDGTGDAYEQYF.

This sequence joins TRBV7-9 and TRBJ2-5; TCRdb's D gene call, TRBD1, goes unchecked for lack of DNA. CDR1 SEHNR and CDR2 FQNEAQ come from the germline V gene (reference sequence). This CDR3 contains 15 residues. The CDR3 reads CASSLPFSRKETQYF.

V gene TRBV20-1 combines with J gene TRBJ2-1; TCRdb picks TRBD1, but there is no DNA to check that call. Germline-derived CDR1 and CDR2 are DFQATT and SNEGSKA (reference sequence). The CDR3 sequence is 14 residues long. CDR3 amino acids: CSAGGQSSYNEQFF.

This chain uses TRBV6-1 with TRBJ2-1; no DNA is available, so the TRBD2 call from TCRdb remains unchecked. Germline CDR1 is MNHNS and CDR2 is SASEGT. The CDR3 runs to 15 residues. CDR3 in amino acids: CASTRTSGSYNEQFF.

This chain uses TRBV15 with TRBJ2-7. The germline gives CDR1 LNHNV, CDR2 YYDKDF (reference sequence). The CDR3 loop spans 12 amino acids. This chain's CDR3 is CATSKAREEQYF. Complete variable domain (other parts from reference TRBV15 and TRBJ2-7): DAMVIQNPRYQVTQFGKPVTLSCSQTLNHNVMYWYQQKSSQAPKLLFHYYDKDFNNEADTPDNFQSRRPNTSFCFLDIRSPGLGDTAMYLCATSKAREEQYFGPGTRLTVT.

The V gene is TRBV14, the J gene TRBJ2-2; TCRdb's D call, TRBD1, is unchecked because there is no DNA. The CDR3 contains 13 residues. The V gene's germline CDR1 is SGHDN and CDR2 FVKESK. CDR3 loop: CASSPGPTGELFF. The full variable domain, in which reference TRBV14 and TRBJ2-2 provide the parts outside the CDR3, is EAGVTQFPSHSVIEKGQTVTLRCDPISGHDNLYWYRRVMGKEIKFLLHFVKESKQDESGMPNNRFLAERTGGTYSTLKVQPAELEDSGVYFCASSPGPTGELFFGEGSRLTVL.

V is TRBV15 and J is TRBJ1-2; lacking DNA, the TRBD1 call made by TCRdb goes unchecked. CDR1 is LNHNV and CDR2 is YYDKDF in the germline V gene (reference sequence). This CDR3 spans 14 amino acids. The CDR3 spells CATSSRTGRDGYTF.

This sequence joins TRBV7-9 and TRBJ1-1. This CDR3 has 13 amino acids. From germline, CDR1 is SEHNR and CDR2 FQNEAQ (reference sequence). The CDR3 spells CASSPSAGSEAFF.

This sequence joins TRBV3-1 and TRBJ2-2. The V gene's germline CDR1 is LGHDT and CDR2 YNNKEL (reference sequence). The CDR3 is 15 amino acids. This CDR3 reads CASSQESILTGELFF.

V gene TRBV11-2 combines with J gene TRBJ2-5; as DNA is missing, the TRBD1 call by TCRdb cannot be tested. Per the germline V gene, CDR1 is SGHAT and CDR2 is FQNNGV. The CDR3 loop spans 15 amino acids. CDR3 sequence: CASSLVAGAGETQYF. Drawing the rest from reference TRBV11-2 and TRBJ2-5, the complete variable domain is EAGVAQSPRYKIIEKRQSVAFWCNPISGHATLYWYQQILGQGPKLLIQFQNNGVVDDSQLPKDRFSAERLKGVDSTLKIQPAKLEDSAVYLCASSLVAGAGETQYFGPGTRLLVL.

V is TRBV25-1 and J is TRBJ1-5; there is no DNA to check the TCRdb D call of TRBD1. Germline V gene sequence: CDR1 MGHDK, CDR2 SYGVNS. CDR3 length: 16 residues. The chain's CDR3 is CASSGGTSGRNQPQHF. Drawing the rest from reference TRBV25-1 and TRBJ1-5, the complete variable domain is EADIYQTPRYLVIGTGKKITLECSQTMGHDKMYWYQQDPGMELHLIHYSYGVNSTEKGDLSSESTVSRIRTEHFPLTLESARPSHTSQYLCASSGGTSGRNQPQHFGDGTRLSIL.

This chain uses TRBV5-1 with TRBJ2-1; TCRdb outputs TRBD1, but without DNA this stays unchecked. The CDR3 spans 14 residues. Germline V gene lookup returns CDR1 SGHRS and CDR2 YFSETQ. This CDR3 reads CASSLSRRGNEQFF.

Judged by frequency, this clonotype is medium-sized. The chain recombines TRBV6-4 with TRBJ2-2; TCRdb outputs TRBD2, but without DNA this stays unchecked. Germline CDR1 MRHNA, CDR2 SNTAGT. The CDR3 length is 13 residues. CDR3 sequence: CASSEDYTGELFF.

This clonotype registers medium-sized by frequency. V is TRBV18 and J is TRBJ1-5. The CDR3 totals 16 residues. Germline V lookup: CDR1 KGHSH, CDR2 LQKENI. The CDR3 loop reads CASSPTGDGAHQPQHF.

The chain combines TRBV6-6 with TRBJ1-1; absent DNA, TCRdb's TRBD1 call cannot be checked. CDR1 is MNHNY, CDR2 SVGAGI, per germline (reference sequence). This CDR3 is built from 13 residues. This CDR3 is CASSRTENTEAFF.

V is TRBV27 and J is TRBJ1-4; TCRdb lists TRBD1, though no DNA is available to test this call. CDR1 MNHEY and CDR2 SMNVEV come from the germline V gene (reference sequence). The CDR3 sequence is 18 residues long. The CDR3 protein is CASSLSIWTAATNEKLFF.

The J gene is TRBJ2-1, the V gene TRBV20-1; TCRdb's D gene call, TRBD2, goes unchecked for lack of DNA. The CDR3 has 15 residues. Germline loops: CDR1 DFQATT, CDR2 SNEGSKA (reference sequence). The CDR3 loop reads CSAALASTSYNEQFF.

V gene TRBV6-4 combines with J gene TRBJ2-2; the D gene TCRdb calls, TRBD1, cannot be checked with no DNA. The germline V gene has CDR1 MRHNA and CDR2 SNTAGT. The CDR3 has 14 residues. The CDR3 region is CASSGTGDTGELFF.

This chain joins TRBV2 and TRBJ2-3; TCRdb's D call, TRBD2, is unchecked because there is no DNA. CDR1 SNHLY and CDR2 FYNNEI come from the germline V gene. The CDR3 spans 17 residues. CDR3 in amino acids: CASSLEPSGGAKDTQYF.

The V call is TRBV20-1, the J call TRBJ1-1; lacking DNA, the TRBD1 call made by TCRdb goes unchecked. This CDR3 has 14 residues. Germline CDR1 DFQATT, CDR2 SNEGSKA (reference sequence). CDR3 residues: CSARGGRENTEAFF.

V is TRBV27 and J is TRBJ1-5; no DNA is available, so the TRBD1 call from TCRdb remains unchecked. The CDR3 runs 15 residues. The germline CDR1 and CDR2 sequences are MNHEY and SMNVEV (reference sequence). The CDR3 spells CASSQGRGSNQPQHF.

The chain is built from TRBV12-5 and TRBJ1-1; TCRdb's D gene call, TRBD1, goes unchecked for lack of DNA. The CDR3 loop spans 12 amino acids. Germline CDR1 reads LGHNT; CDR2 reads FRNRAP. CDR3 sequence reads: CASGFAGSEAFF.

This sequence joins TRBV29-1 and TRBJ2-7; the TCRdb call, TRBD1, lacks DNA for checking. This CDR3 has 13 residues. CDR1 and CDR2 (germline): SQVTM, ANQGSEA. CDR3 protein: CSVAGTEPYEQYF.

Judged by frequency, this clonotype is medium-sized. The genes are TRBV2 and TRBJ2-5; absent DNA, TCRdb's TRBD1 call cannot be checked. This CDR3 is built from 14 residues. The germline CDR1 and CDR2 sequences are SNHLY and FYNNEI. CDR3 sequence reads: CASTGQATGGTQYF.

The rearrangement joins TRBV6-1 to TRBJ2-1; TCRdb lists TRBD2, though no DNA is available to test this call. The CDR3 runs 16 residues. CDR1 and CDR2 from the germline V gene are MNHNS and SASEGT. CDR3 sequence reads: CASSEAESLPYNEQFF.

The chain uses TRBV11-2 and TRBJ2-7. The CDR3 length is 15 residues. CDR1 and CDR2 (germline): SGHAT, FQNNGV. CDR3 sequence reads: CASSLMIGEDTEQYF.

The chain is built from TRBV6-5 and TRBJ2-7. The length of the CDR3 is 14 residues. Germline V gene sequence: CDR1 MNHEY, CDR2 SVGAGI. CDR3 region: CASTLRQGPYEQYF.